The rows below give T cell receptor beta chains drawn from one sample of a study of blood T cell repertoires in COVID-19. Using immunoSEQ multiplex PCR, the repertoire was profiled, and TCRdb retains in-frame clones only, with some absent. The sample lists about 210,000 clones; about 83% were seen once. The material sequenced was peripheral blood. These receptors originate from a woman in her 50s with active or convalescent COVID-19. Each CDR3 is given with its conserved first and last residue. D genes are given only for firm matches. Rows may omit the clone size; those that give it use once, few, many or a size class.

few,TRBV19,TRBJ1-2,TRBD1,TGTGCCAGTAGCCCCGGAGGGACAGGGGTTCTTGGCTACACCTTC,CASSPGGTGVLGYTF
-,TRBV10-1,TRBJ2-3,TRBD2,TGCGCCAGCAGTAGAAGCGGGGCCACAGATACGCAGTATTTT,CASSRSGATDTQYF
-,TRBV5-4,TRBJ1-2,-,TGTGCCAGCAGCTGGGTCCACGGAGAGTATGGCTACACCTTC,CASSWVHGEYGYTF
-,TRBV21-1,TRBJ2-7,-,TGTGCCAGCAGTCGGACAGGCTACGAGCAGTACTTC,CASSRTGYEQYF
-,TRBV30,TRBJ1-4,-,TGTGCCTGGGCAGGCGGGGGTGAAAAACTGTTTTTT,CAWAGGGEKLFF
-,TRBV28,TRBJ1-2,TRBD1,TGTGCCAGCACGACAGGGAATAGAGGAGCTGGCTACACCTTC,CASTTGNRGAGYTF
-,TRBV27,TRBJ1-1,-,TGTGCCAGCAGTTCCGCCCCGGACAGAAACACTGAAGCTTTCTTT,CASSSAPDRNTEAFF
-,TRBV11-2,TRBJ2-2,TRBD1,TGTGCCAGCAGCCCACAGGGGAGCACCGGGGAGCTGTTTTTT,CASSPQGSTGELFF
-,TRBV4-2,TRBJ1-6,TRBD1,TGTGCCAGCAGCTCATCCGGGACAGCAAATTCACCCCTCCACTTT,CASSSSGTANSPLHF
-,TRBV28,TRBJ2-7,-,TGTGCCAGCAGCTTAAAGGGGTACGAGCAGTACTTC,CASSLKGYEQYF
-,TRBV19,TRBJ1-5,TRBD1,TGTGCCAGTAGTCGACAGGGGGCTGTACAGCCCCAGCATTTT,CASSRQGAVQPQHF
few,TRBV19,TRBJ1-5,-,TGTGCCAGTAGTATAGAGGAGAATAGCAATCAGCCCCAGCATTTT,CASSIEENSNQPQHF
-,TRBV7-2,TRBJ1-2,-,TGTGCCAGCAGCTCCCAGGGGATCGGAGACTATGGCTACACCTTC,CASSSQGIGDYGYTF
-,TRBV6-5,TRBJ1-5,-,TGTGCCAGCAGTTTTTATAGCAATCAGCCCCAGCATTTT,CASSFYSNQPQHF
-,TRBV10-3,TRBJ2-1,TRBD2,TGTGCCATCAGTGGGGACTATACCTACAATGAGCAGTTCTTC,CAISGDYTYNEQFF
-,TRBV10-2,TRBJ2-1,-,TGCGCCAGCAGGCAAGCGGGTAGCTCCTACAATGAGCAGTTCTTC,CASRQAGSSYNEQFF
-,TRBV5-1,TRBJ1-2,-,TGCGCCAGCAGCTTGTCGCGGCCCAACTATGGCTACACCTTC,CASSLSRPNYGYTF
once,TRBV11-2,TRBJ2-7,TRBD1,TGTGCCAGCAGCTACTTGACAGGGGCTGCCTACGAGCAGTACTTC,CASSYLTGAAYEQYF
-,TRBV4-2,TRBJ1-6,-,TGTGCCAGCAGCCAAGCGGGACCGGGGGGATATTCACCCCTCCACTTT,CASSQAGPGGYSPLHF
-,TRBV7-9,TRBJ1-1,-,TGTGCCAGTCGGTGGTTGAACACTGAAGCTTTCTTT,CASRWLNTEAFF
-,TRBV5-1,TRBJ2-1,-,TGCGCCAGCAGTTTAGTGGGGAGTTCGGGGAGTGGTGAGCAGTTCTTC,CASSLVGSSGSGEQFF
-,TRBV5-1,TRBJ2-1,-,TGCGCCAGCAGCTTGGTGGCAACCAACTACAATGAGCAGTTCTTC,CASSLVATNYNEQFF
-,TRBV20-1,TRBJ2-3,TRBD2,TGCAGTGCTAGAGATAGCGGGGATTTT,CSARDSGDF
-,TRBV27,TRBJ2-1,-,TGTGCCAGCATCCTAAGGAGACAGACCTACAATGAGCAGTTCTTC,CASILRRQTYNEQFF
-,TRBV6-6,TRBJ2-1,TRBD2,TGTGCCAGCAGTCGTCCCTCTAGCGGGATAGACAATGAGCAGTTCTTC,CASSRPSSGIDNEQFF
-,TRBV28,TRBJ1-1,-,TGTGCCAGCAGAACGCAGGGAAACACTGAAGCTTTCTTT,CASRTQGNTEAFF
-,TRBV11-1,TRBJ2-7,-,TGTGCCAGCAGCCCCCCTTACGGGCGAGTGGGGCACGTGCAGTACTTC,CASSPPYGRVGHVQYF
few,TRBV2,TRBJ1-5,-,TGTGCCAGCAGAGTACAGGGCTTGGGGCCCCAGCATTTT,CASRVQGLGPQHF
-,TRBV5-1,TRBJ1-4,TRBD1,TGCGCCAGCAGCCCTGCGGAGACAGGGGATTCCCCAACTAATGAAAAACTGTTTTTT,CASSPAETGDSPTNEKLFF
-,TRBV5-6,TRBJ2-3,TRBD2,TGTGCCAGCAGCTTTAGGACTAGCGGAGCTAGCACAGATACGCAGTATTTT,CASSFRTSGASTDTQYF
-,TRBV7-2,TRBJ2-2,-,TGTGCCAGCAGCTTAGTGGCTAGAAGCCCCACCGGGGAGCTGTTTTTT,CASSLVARSPTGELFF
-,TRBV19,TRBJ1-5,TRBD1,TGTGCCAGTAGTAAACCGACAGGGGAATATCAGCCCCAGCATTTT,CASSKPTGEYQPQHF
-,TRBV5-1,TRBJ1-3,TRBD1,TGCGCCAGCAGCTTGGGAGGGGGCCTCTCTGGAAACACCATATATTTT,CASSLGGGLSGNTIYF
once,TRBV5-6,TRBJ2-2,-,TGTGCCAGCAGCCTCACCTGGAGGACGAACACCGGGGAGCTGTTTTTT,CASSLTWRTNTGELFF
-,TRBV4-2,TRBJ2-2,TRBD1,TGTGCCAGCAGCCAAGAGACAGGGTTGGTGGGGTACGGGGAGCTGTTTTTT,CASSQETGLVGYGELFF
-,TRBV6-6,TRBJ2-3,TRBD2,TGTGCCAGCGGGGGGGATGGGACAGATACGCAGTATTTT,CASGGDGTDTQYF
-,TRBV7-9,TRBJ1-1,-,TGTGCCAGCAGCCGCAGGGCTGACACTGAAGCTTTCTTT,CASSRRADTEAFF
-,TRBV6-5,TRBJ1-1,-,TGTGCCAGCGATCGTTTCGGGAACACTGAAGCTTTCTTT,CASDRFGNTEAFF
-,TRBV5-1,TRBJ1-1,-,TGCGCCAGCAGCTTGGGATGGGGCAACACTGAAGCTTTCTTT,CASSLGWGNTEAFF
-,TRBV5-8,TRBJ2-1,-,TGTGCCACTACTACTATGGAAGTCTACAATGAGCAGTTCTTC,CATTTMEVYNEQFF
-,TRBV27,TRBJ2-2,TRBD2,TGTGCCAGCAGTTTCGGCGGGGGGCACTTGAACACCGGGGAGCTGTTTTTT,CASSFGGGHLNTGELFF
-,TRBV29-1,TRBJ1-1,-,TGCAGCGTTGTCCACAGGAACACTGAAGCTTTCTTT,CSVVHRNTEAFF
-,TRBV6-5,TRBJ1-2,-,TGTGCCAGCAGTAGGCCTGTGAGCGATGGCTACACCTTC,CASSRPVSDGYTF
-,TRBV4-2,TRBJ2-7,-,TGTGCCAGCAGCGTCAGGGGCATGAGCTCCTACGAGCAGTACTTC,CASSVRGMSSYEQYF
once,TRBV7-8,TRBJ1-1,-,TGTGCCAGCAGCTCCAACTTCAACACTGAAGCTTTCTTT,CASSSNFNTEAFF
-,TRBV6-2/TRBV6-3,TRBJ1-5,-,TGTGCCAGCAGTTATGACGGAGGCGCTAAATATAGCAATCAGCCCCAGCATTTT,CASSYDGGAKYSNQPQHF